The 29 T cell receptor beta chains given below trace back to one sample, sequenced in a study of blood T cell repertoires in COVID-19. Using immunoSEQ multiplex PCR, the repertoire was profiled, and TCRdb retains in-frame clones only, with some absent. The data show hundreds of thousands of clones, around 90% seen once. Sample: PBMCs or T cells enriched from blood (not recorded which). The receptors were gathered from a woman aged 45-65 years who had recovered from COVID-19.

V usage is TRBV19 and J usage is TRBJ2-1, with 8 bases aligning to TRBD1. Trimming cost V 5 bases and J 7 bases; bases outside gene matches: 4. CDR1 is LNHDA and CDR2 is SQIVND in the germline V gene (reference sequence). This CDR3 has 13 amino acids. In DNA, the CDR3 is TGTGCCAGTAGTGACAGGGGTAGGAATGAGCAGTTCTTC. This sequence encodes CASSDRGRNEQFF.

The chain has TRBV9 and TRBJ2-1; 10 bases fit TRBD2. V was pared by 1 base and J by 1 base, with 2 bases of the junction left unmatched. CDR1 and CDR2 from the germline V gene are SGDLS and YYNGEE. This CDR3 is 16 amino acids long. CDR3: CASSVSGRASYNEQFF. CDR3 sequence (DNA): TGTGCCAGCAGCGTAAGCGGGAGGGCTTCCTACAATGAGCAGTTCTTC.

There are a few counts of this clone. The chain links TRBV7-2 to TRBJ2-7; possibly TRBD1 for D (5 bases). Looked up from germline, CDR1 is SGHTA and CDR2 is FQGNSA. CDR3 length: 11 amino acids. Trimming left V 5 bases short and J 7 bases short, with 9 bases between. CDR3 sequence reads: CASSHGAEQYF. CDR3 nucleotides: TGTGCCAGCAGCCATGGGGCGGAGCAGTACTTC.

The chain links TRBV4-3 to TRBJ1-4; D possibly corresponds to TRBD1 (5 bases). CDR3 length: 16 amino acids. CDR1 is LGHNA, CDR2 YSLEER, per germline. V lost 3 bases and J lost 6, with 17 bases in between. CDR3 protein: CASSQRRGGRDEKLFF. CDR3 DNA sequence: TGCGCCAGCAGCCAGAGAAGGGGTGGGCGAGATGAAAAACTGTTTTTT.

The chain carries TRBV28 and TRBJ1-5; 7 bases are shared with TRBD1. The junction had 4 bases not matched to a gene; V was cut back by 3 bases and J by 2 bases. Germline lookup yields CDR1 MDHEN and CDR2 SYDVKM. The length of the CDR3 is 15 residues. The CDR3 sequence is CASSFSDRGNQPQHF. CDR3 DNA: TGTGCCAGCAGTTTCTCTGACAGGGGCAATCAGCCCCAGCATTTT.

This chain links TRBV7-9 with TRBJ2-2; 7 positions match TRBD2. This CDR3 comprises 13 residues. Germline V gives CDR1 SEHNR, CDR2 FQNEAQ (reference sequence). Trimming at V came to 7 bases and at J to 6 bases, leaving 5 bases not matched to a gene. The chain's CDR3 is CASNPRGAGELFF. CDR3 in DNA: TGTGCCAGCAACCCTCGGGGGGCCGGGGAGCTGTTTTTT.

V gene TRBV19 combines with J gene TRBJ2-1, with a possible D match to TRBD1 (6 bases). This CDR3 is 15 amino acids long. Germline loops: CDR1 LNHDA, CDR2 SQIVND (reference sequence). The V and J ends lost 3 bases and 5 bases respectively, with 14 bases between them. CDR3 coding DNA: TGTGCCAGTAGTATGTCCCCAGGGGTGAACAATGAGCAGTTCTTC. Translating it yields CASSMSPGVNNEQFF.

The V gene is TRBV7-2, the J gene TRBJ2-5, with D perhaps TRBD2 (7 bases). The V gene's germline CDR1 is SGHTA and CDR2 FQGNSA. Trimming took off 0 bases at V and 5 bases at J, with 10 bases between the two ends. This CDR3 comprises 14 residues. CDR3 sequence: CASSLAGGLETQYF. The CDR3 bases are TGTGCCAGCAGCTTAGCGGGGGGGCTCGAGACCCAGTACTTC.

The chain has TRBV30 and TRBJ2-7; unclear D gene. V lost 2 bases, J lost 5 bases, and 16 bases lay in between. This CDR3 comprises 14 residues. Germline values: CDR1 GTSNPN, CDR2 SVGIG (reference sequence). Written as DNA, the CDR3 is TGTGCCTGGAGTCACCCGTTCCAGATTGACGAGCAGTACTTC. Residues: CAWSHPFQIDEQYF. Complete variable domain (other parts from reference TRBV30 and TRBJ2-7): SQTIHQWPATLVQPVGSPLSLECTVEGTSNPNLYWYRQAAGRGLQLLFYSVGIGQISSEVPQNLSASRPQDRQFILSSKKLLLSDSGFYLCAWSHPFQIDEQYFGPGTRLTVT.

The chain has TRBV7-8 and TRBJ2-7, with TRBD1 matching over 10 bases. The CDR3 is 17 residues long. Germline loops: CDR1 SGHVS, CDR2 FQNEAQ. Trimming at V came to 0 bases and at J to 5 bases, leaving 10 bases not matched to a gene. This CDR3 is CASSLARIPDRGNEQYF. The DNA of the CDR3 is TGTGCCAGCAGCTTAGCGCGGATCCCGGACAGGGGGAACGAGCAGTACTTC.

The chain couples TRBV5-6 to TRBJ1-1, with 7 bases lining up with TRBD1. This CDR3 is 14 amino acids long. Germline V CDR1 and CDR2: SGHDT, YYEEEE. V dropped 1 base and J dropped 3; count of bases not matched to a gene: 3. The CDR3 is CASSLTGAYTEAFF. In nucleotides, the CDR3 is TGTGCCAGCAGCTTGACAGGGGCGTACACTGAAGCTTTCTTT.

The genes are TRBV20-1 and TRBJ1-2; D perhaps matches TRBD1 (6 bases). Trimming removed 4 bases at V and 6 bases at J, with 9 bases between. The CDR3 sequence is 11 residues long. From germline, CDR1 is DFQATT and CDR2 SNEGSKA (reference sequence). CDR3 region: CSAKDRDGYTF. In DNA form, the CDR3 reads TGCAGTGCTAAGGACAGAGATGGCTACACCTTC.

The rearrangement joins TRBV15 to TRBJ1-2, with D hard to call. Per the germline V gene, CDR1 is LNHNV and CDR2 is YYDKDF (reference sequence). The CDR3 covers 13 residues. The V gene lost 11 bases and the J gene lost 0 bases, with 13 bases spanning the gap. This CDR3 reads CAVSGGTNYGYTF. CDR3 nucleotides: TGTGCCGTTAGTGGCGGGACTAACTATGGCTACACCTTC.

The gene calls are TRBV10-3 and TRBJ1-6, with 7 bases aligning to TRBD1. This CDR3 is built from 15 residues. V lost 10 bases and J lost 4; bases outside the gene matches: 10. CDR1 and CDR2 from the germline V gene are ENHRY and SYGVKD. CDR3 DNA sequence: TGTGCCACCACGGGACAGACAAATTATAATTCACCCCTCCACTTT. It encodes CATTGQTNYNSPLHF.

This sequence joins TRBV6-2 or TRBV6-3 and TRBJ2-5; D perhaps matches TRBD2 (6 bases). In germline, CDR1 is MNHEY, CDR2 SVGEGT. There are 16 residues in the CDR3. Trimming took off 0 bases at V and 2 bases at J, with 13 bases between the two ends. CDR3 region: CASSYSTGVGQETQYF. The CDR3 bases are TGTGCCAGCAGTTACTCGACGGGAGTAGGGCAAGAGACCCAGTACTTC.

This chain joins TRBV18 and TRBJ2-7; TRBD1 matches at 10 bases. In germline, CDR1 is KGHSH, CDR2 LQKENI. Germline trimming cut 3 bases from V and 4 bases from J; bases unmatched to any gene: 9. The CDR3 extends over 16 amino acids. The CDR3 region is CASSPQGDRGSYEQYF. The CDR3 nucleotides are TGTGCCAGCTCACCTCAGGGGGACAGGGGCTCGTACGAGCAGTACTTC.

This clone was detected a few times. The chain combines TRBV28 with TRBJ1-1; D is unclear. V shed 6 bases and J shed 1 base, with 9 bases lying between them. The CDR3 runs to 13 residues. Germline loops: CDR1 MDHEN, CDR2 SYDVKM. CDR3 DNA sequence: TGTGCCAGCAGATTGGACTGGAACACTGAAGCTTTCTTT. Amino acid sequence: CASRLDWNTEAFF.

V gene TRBV10-2 combines with J gene TRBJ2-7, with TRBD2 matching over 7 bases. The CDR3 is 15 residues long. V lost 7 bases and J lost 1; bases outside the gene matches: 10. CDR1 is WSHSY and CDR2 is SAAADI in the germline V gene. The CDR3, as DNA: TGCGCCAGCAAAGCAGGGCGGGAGACGTCCTACGAGCAGTACTTC. It specifies CASKAGRETSYEQYF.

This clone was detected a few times. This chain joins TRBV7-3 and TRBJ2-2, with a possible D match to TRBD2 (6 bases). Deletions cut 5 bases from V and 2 bases from J, with 15 bases between. The germline V gene encodes CDR1 SGHTA and CDR2 FQGTGA. This CDR3 is built from 16 residues. The CDR3: CASSQGGVKNTGELFF. In DNA form, the CDR3 reads TGTGCCAGCAGCCAAGGCGGGGTCAAAAACACCGGGGAGCTGTTTTTT.

This clone was seen a handful of times. The chain couples TRBV30 to TRBJ1-2, with a weak D call TRBD1 (6 bases). CDR1 and CDR2 from the germline V gene are GTSNPN and SVGIG (reference sequence). The CDR3 has 12 amino acids. V lost 4 bases, J lost 7 bases, and 13 bases lay in between. This chain's CDR3 is CAWISRGGGYTF. The DNA for the CDR3 is TGTGCCTGGATAAGCAGAGGGGGTGGCTACACCTTC.

This clone appeared a few times. This sequence joins TRBV19 and TRBJ1-4; no definite D call. Germline values: CDR1 LNHDA, CDR2 SQIVND (reference sequence). The CDR3 sequence is 12 residues long. Trimming took off 3 bases at V and 7 bases at J, with 6 bases between the two ends. The CDR3 region has the DNA TGTGCCAGTAGTATTCGGTCTGAAAAACTGTTTTTT. Encoded protein: CASSIRSEKLFF.

The V gene is TRBV3-1 (or the pseudogene TRBV3-2), the J gene TRBJ1-6, with D possibly matching TRBD1 (5 bases). The V end was cut by 0 bases, the J end by 8 bases, with 17 bases between. This CDR3 spans 17 amino acids. CDR1 and CDR2 (germline): LGHDT, YNNKEL (reference sequence). The DNA for the CDR3 is TGTGCCAGCAGCCAAGATCTGGCGGTGCAGGGTGATTCACCCCTCCACTTT. Its protein product is CASSQDLAVQGDSPLHF.

This clone has only a few counts. The chain links TRBV6-5 to TRBJ1-1, with 7 bases fitting TRBD1. Germline CDR1 and CDR2: MNHEY and SVGAGI. This CDR3 region has 13 residues. J gave up 7 bases and V 7 bases, and 9 bases lay outside the gene matches. The CDR3 is CASTLRQGLEAFF. In DNA, the CDR3 is TGTGCCAGCACCCTCAGACAGGGACTTGAAGCTTTCTTT.

The V and J genes are TRBV7-2 and TRBJ2-1; TRBD2 agrees at 11 bases. The V gene end was trimmed by 5 bases and the J gene end by 12 bases; junction bases not matched to a gene: 12. CDR3 length: 15 amino acids. In germline, CDR1 is SGHTA, CDR2 FQGNSA. This chain's CDR3 is CASSPYISGRAGQFF. The CDR3 bases are TGTGCCAGCAGCCCCTATATTAGCGGGAGGGCCGGGCAGTTCTTC. Full variable domain (remainder filled in from reference TRBV7-2 and TRBJ2-1): GAGVSQSPSNKVTEKGKDVELRCDPISGHTALYWYRQSLGQGLEFLIYFQGNSAPDKSGLPSDRFSAERTGGSVSTLTIQRTQQEDSAVYLCASSPYISGRAGQFFGPGTRLTVL.

The chain carries TRBV28 and TRBJ1-3; D is uncertain. Per the germline V gene, CDR1 is MDHEN and CDR2 is SYDVKM. Trimming took off 6 bases at V and 2 bases at J, with 20 bases between the two ends. There are 17 residues in the CDR3. This chain's CDR3 is CASSTFEAISTGNTIYF. The CDR3 DNA follows: TGTGCCAGCAGCACCTTTGAGGCCATCTCCACTGGAAACACCATATATTTT.

V usage is TRBV15 and J usage is TRBJ2-1; D perhaps matches TRBD1 (5 bases). Germline CDR1 and CDR2: LNHNV and YYDKDF (reference sequence). CDR3 size: 15 residues. V lost 4 bases, J lost 4 bases, and 14 bases lay in between. The CDR3 region is CATSIGAGPYNEQFF. CDR3 sequence (DNA): TGTGCCACCAGCATAGGGGCAGGGCCTTACAATGAGCAGTTCTTC. The full variable domain, with the rest looked up from reference TRBV15 and TRBJ2-1, is DAMVIQNPRYQVTQFGKPVTLSCSQTLNHNVMYWYQQKSSQAPKLLFHYYDKDFNNEADTPDNFQSRRPNTSFCFLDIRSPGLGDTAMYLCATSIGAGPYNEQFFGPGTRLTVL.

The CDR3, as DNA: TGTGCCTGGAGATCGGGACAACTCTCCTACAATGAGCAGTTCTTC. Translating it yields CAWRSGQLSYNEQFF. The J gene is TRBJ2-1, the V gene TRBV30, with a weak D call TRBD1 (6 bases). V lost 3 bases, J lost 0 bases, and 12 bases lay in between. Germline V gene lookup returns CDR1 GTSNPN and CDR2 SVGIG (reference sequence). This CDR3 contains 15 residues.

This chain connects TRBV15 to TRBJ2-7, with TRBD1 identical over 8 bases. V lost 3 bases and J lost 5; bases outside the gene matches: 3. This CDR3 region has 13 residues. Germline CDR1 and CDR2: LNHNV and YYDKDF (reference sequence). CDR3 coding DNA: TGTGCCACCAGCAGGGACAGGGTCCACGAGCAGTACTTC. Encoded protein: CATSRDRVHEQYF. The variable domain in full, completed from reference TRBV15 and TRBJ2-7, reads DAMVIQNPRYQVTQFGKPVTLSCSQTLNHNVMYWYQQKSSQAPKLLFHYYDKDFNNEADTPDNFQSRRPNTSFCFLDIRSPGLGDTAMYLCATSRDRVHEQYFGPGTRLTVT.

The V gene is TRBV28, the J gene TRBJ1-5; TRBD1 matches at 8 bases. The CDR3 runs to 16 residues. J was trimmed by 4 bases and V by 5 bases; bases with no gene match: 10. Germline lookup yields CDR1 MDHEN and CDR2 SYDVKM. In nucleotides, the CDR3 is TGTGCCAGCAGTAAGGGAACAGGGGGTGGAAATCAGCCCCAGCATTTT. It is translated as CASSKGTGGGNQPQHF.